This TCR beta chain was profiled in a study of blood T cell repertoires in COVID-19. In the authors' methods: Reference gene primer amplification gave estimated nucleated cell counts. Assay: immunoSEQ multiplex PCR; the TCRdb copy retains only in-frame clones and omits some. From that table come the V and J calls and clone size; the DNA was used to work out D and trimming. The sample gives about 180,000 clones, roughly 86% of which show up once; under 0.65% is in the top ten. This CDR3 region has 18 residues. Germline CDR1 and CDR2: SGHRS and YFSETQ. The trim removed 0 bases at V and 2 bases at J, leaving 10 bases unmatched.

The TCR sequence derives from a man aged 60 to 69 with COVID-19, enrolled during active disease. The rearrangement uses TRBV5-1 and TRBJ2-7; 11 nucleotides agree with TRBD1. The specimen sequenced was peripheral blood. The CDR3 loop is CASSLAPPGQGATYEQYF. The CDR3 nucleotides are TGCGCCAGCAGCTTGGCTCCACCCGGACAGGGGGCGACCTACGAGCAGTACTTC.